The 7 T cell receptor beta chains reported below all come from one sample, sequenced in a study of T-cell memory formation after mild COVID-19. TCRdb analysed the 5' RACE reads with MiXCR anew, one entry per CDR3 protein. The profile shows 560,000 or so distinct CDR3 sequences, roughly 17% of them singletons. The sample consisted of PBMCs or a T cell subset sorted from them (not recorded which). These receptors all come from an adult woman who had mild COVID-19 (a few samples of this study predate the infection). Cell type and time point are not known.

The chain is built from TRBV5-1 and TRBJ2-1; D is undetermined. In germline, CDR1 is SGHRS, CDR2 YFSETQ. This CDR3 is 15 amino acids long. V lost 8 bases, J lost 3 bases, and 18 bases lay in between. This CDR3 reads CASGETGFSYNEQFF. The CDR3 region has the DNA TGCGCCAGTGGAGAGACCGGTTTTAGCTACAATGAGCAGTTCTTC. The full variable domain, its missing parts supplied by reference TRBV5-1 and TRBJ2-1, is KAGVTQTPRYLIKTRGQQVTLSCSPISGHRSVSWYQQTPGQGLQFLFEYFSETQRNKGNFPGRFSGRQFSNSRSEMNVSTLELGDSALYLCASGETGFSYNEQFFGPGTRLTVL.

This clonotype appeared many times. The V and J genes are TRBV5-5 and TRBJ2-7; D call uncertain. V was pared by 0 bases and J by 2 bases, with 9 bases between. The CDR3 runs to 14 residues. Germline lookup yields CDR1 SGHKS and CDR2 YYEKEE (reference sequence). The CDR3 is CASSLVATAYEQYF. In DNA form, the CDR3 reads TGTGCCAGCAGCTTGGTGGCTACCGCCTACGAGCAGTACTTC.

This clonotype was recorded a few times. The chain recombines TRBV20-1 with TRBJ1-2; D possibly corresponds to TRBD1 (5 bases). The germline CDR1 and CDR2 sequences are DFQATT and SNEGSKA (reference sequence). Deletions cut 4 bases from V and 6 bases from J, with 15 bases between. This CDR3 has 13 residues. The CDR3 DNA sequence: TGCAGTGCTATCCGGGAAACACAGGATGGCTACACCTTC. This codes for CSAIRETQDGYTF.

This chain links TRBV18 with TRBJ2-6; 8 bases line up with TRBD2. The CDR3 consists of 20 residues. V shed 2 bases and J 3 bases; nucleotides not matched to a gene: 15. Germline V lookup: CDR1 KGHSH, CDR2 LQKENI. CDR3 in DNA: TGTGCCAGCTCACCAAGGCAAGTCGCAGCGGGAGTGAATGGGGCCAACGTCCTGACTTTC. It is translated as CASSPRQVAAGVNGANVLTF.

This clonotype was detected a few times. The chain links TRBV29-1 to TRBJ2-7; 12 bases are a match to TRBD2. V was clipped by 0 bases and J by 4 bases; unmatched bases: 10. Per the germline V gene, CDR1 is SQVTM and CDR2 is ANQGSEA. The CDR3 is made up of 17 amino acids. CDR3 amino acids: CSVEDQLAGGLGYEQYF. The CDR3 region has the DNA TGCAGCGTTGAAGATCAGCTAGCGGGGGGGCTAGGATACGAGCAGTACTTC.

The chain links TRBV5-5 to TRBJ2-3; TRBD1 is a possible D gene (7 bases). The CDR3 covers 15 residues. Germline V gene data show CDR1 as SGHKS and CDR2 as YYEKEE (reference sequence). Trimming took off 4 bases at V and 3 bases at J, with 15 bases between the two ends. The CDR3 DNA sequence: TGTGCCAGCAGCGGCGGGACAGCCATAACAGATACGCAGTATTTT. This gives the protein CASSGGTAITDTQYF. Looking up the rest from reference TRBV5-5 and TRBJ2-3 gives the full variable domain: DAGVTQSPTHLIKTRGQQVTLRCSPISGHKSVSWYQQVLGQGPQFIFQYYEKEERGRGNFPDRFSARQFPNYSSELNVNALLLGDSALYLCASSGGTAITDTQYFGPGTRLTVL.

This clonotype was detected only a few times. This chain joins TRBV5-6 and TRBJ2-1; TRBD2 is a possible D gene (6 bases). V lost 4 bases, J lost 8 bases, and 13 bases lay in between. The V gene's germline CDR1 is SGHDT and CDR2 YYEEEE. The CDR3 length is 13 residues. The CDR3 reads CASSRGEWDEQFF. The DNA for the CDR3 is TGTGCCAGCAGCCGCGGGGAATGGGATGAGCAGTTCTTC.